This TCR beta chain derives from a study of beta chain features in type 1 diabetes. Study overall: In all, more than 90,000,000 sorted cells from all samples were analyzed. Overall study findings and caveats: Patients' naive, central memory and Treg TCRB repertoires seemed closer to one another than those of healthy donors. PCR may have favored shorter templates equally in patients and controls. Patients with Type 1 diabetes showed moderately but significantly shorter TCRB CDR3s in all four CD4+ subsets.

Germline V lookup: CDR1 GTSNPN, CDR2 SVGIG (reference sequence). V was pared by 4 bases and J by 2 bases, with 7 bases of the junction left unmatched. The CDR3 length is 15 residues. The entirety of the isolated RNA underwent reverse transcription, so expressed TCRB transcripts were sequenced. An average of about 3.57 million reads was obtained for naive, central memory and regulatory T cell samples. Clones were read by immunoSEQ multiplex PCR, and TCRdb kept only the in-frame ones, dropping some. The data show some 350,000 clones, roughly 13% seen once. With respect to this clone: What it binds is unknown.

The chain is built from TRBV30 and TRBJ2-7; 11 bases match TRBD2. The sequenced material came from naive CD4+ T cells from blood. The receptor was derived from a woman aged 18-35 years with type 1 diabetes. The CDR3 bases are TGTGCCTGGACCCCCGGGACTAGCGGAACCTACGAGCAGTACTTC. Encoded protein: CAWTPGTSGTYEQYF.